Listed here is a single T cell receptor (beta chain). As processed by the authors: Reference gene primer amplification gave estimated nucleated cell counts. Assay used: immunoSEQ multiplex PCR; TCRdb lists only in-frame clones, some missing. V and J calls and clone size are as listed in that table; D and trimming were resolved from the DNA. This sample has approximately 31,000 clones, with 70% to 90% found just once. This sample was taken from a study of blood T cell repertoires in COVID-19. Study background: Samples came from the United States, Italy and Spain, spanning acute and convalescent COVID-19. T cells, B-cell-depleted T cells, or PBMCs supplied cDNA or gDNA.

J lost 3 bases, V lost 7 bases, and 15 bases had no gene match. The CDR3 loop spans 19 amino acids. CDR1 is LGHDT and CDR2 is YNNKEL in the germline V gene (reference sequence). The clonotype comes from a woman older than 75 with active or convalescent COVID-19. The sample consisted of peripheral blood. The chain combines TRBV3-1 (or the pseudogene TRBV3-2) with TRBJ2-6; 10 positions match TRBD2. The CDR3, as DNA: TGTGCCAGCACCCGGCGGGTCAGCGGGGGGGCCAGTGGGGCCAACGTCCTGACTTTC. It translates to CASTRRVSGGASGANVLTF.